This TCR beta chain is drawn from a study of early T cells in non-severe SARS-CoV-2 infection (dated by TCRdb to about 2021). Context from the whole study: TCR sequencing used bulk RNA from unsorted whole blood, so alpha and beta chains could not be paired.

This clonotype turned up a few times. This clone's antigen is unknown. No per-base quality is available; no much larger clone lies one base away. Broad study findings and their caveats: Matching against VDJdb was skewed toward anti-spike CD8 responses, likely underestimated virus-specific expansions, and missed private and CD4 specificities.

The library was prepared using 5' RACE. The instrument was a NextSeq 500. Unique molecular identifiers were attached to individual cDNA molecules in the TCR library protocol so that sequencing error and PCR bias could be corrected. Both TCR alpha and beta chains were sequenced, and tight co-correlation was observed between alpha and beta sequence abundances in each sample. The authors' analysis ran thus. V gene, J gene and CDR3 annotation of TCR sequences was performed with Decombinator V4. TCRs were defined as expanded if a significant change between any two time points was detected under a Poisson model with p below 0.0001. Abundances of TCRs were expressed as counts per million after normalisation to the total number of TCRs sequenced in each sample. TRAV1-2 paired with TRAJ12, TRAJ20 or TRAJ33 defined MAIT TCRs, while TRAV10 paired with TRAJ18 defined iNKT TCRs. VDJdb, accessed 1 November 2021, was searched for CMV, EBV and SARS-CoV-2 annotated TCRs, excluding TCRs annotated for multiple antigens. Clones were called with MiXCR by TCRdb after fastp trimmed the public reads at Q25, and only in-frame beta chains were retained. Rows with one shared CDR3 protein collapse into an entry with the most common genes and DNA. TCRdb, not the original authors, processed these V and J calls. In this sample the table shows 53,000 or so distinct CDR3 sequences, roughly 7.7% of which occur a single time. The ten largest clones represent about 5.3% of the sample.

The study was a case-control design nested within a healthcare worker cohort in London, UK, with weekly nasopharyngeal swab PCR tests and blood sampling. Between 23 and 31 March 2020, the week of the UK lockdown, healthcare workers were enrolled and then followed up weekly for as long as 16 weeks. The germline V gene yields LGHNA for CDR1 and YSLEER for CDR2. There are 16 amino acids in the CDR3, from cysteine to phenylalanine inclusive. Kept here is only the CDR3 DNA, which spans 48 bases and is read in frame from base 1. The V end loses 0 bases and the J end loses 5 bases, and a stretch of 16 bases separates them.

The chain couples TRBV4-3 to TRBJ2-5, with TRBD1 tentatively as D gene (6 bases match). The receptor was derived from an adult who was a healthcare worker with PCR-confirmed SARS-CoV-2 infection or an uninfected control (not recorded which). Sequences were obtained from whole blood. For the CDR3, the sequence is CASSQDLGATWETQYF. The DNA reads TGCGCCAGCAGCCAAGATTTGGGGGCTACTTGGGAGACCCAGTACTTC.